The 15 T cell receptor beta chains given below trace back to one sample, sequenced in a study of cytomegalovirus exposure and HLA in healthy donors. Primers for the PCR totalled 60 Vbeta and 13 Jbeta. Sequencing was performed with immunoSEQ multiplex PCR; in TCRdb, only in-frame clones are kept and a portion is missing. The sample yields 150,000 to 200,000 clones, 60% to 80% seen once. Sequenced sample: PBMCs. The source of these receptors is a man in his fifties or sixties in good health and CMV-seropositive.

The chain links TRBV7-2 to TRBJ1-5, with 10 bases lining up with TRBD1. The germline gives CDR1 SGHTA, CDR2 FQGNSA. CDR3 length: 15 amino acids. The V segment lost 5 bases and the J segment 7 bases; nucleotides outside the gene matches: 8. CDR3 sequence reads: CASSPRQGARQPQHF. The CDR3 coding sequence is TGTGCCAGCAGCCCCCGACAGGGGGCAAGGCAGCCCCAGCATTTT.

There are a few counts of this clone. This chain links TRBV5-6 with TRBJ2-1; tentatively, D is TRBD1 (5 bases). CDR1 and CDR2 from the germline V gene are SGHDT and YYEEEE. Trimming left V 3 bases short and J 7 bases short, with 11 bases between. The CDR3 runs to 13 residues. CDR3 residues: CASSSLQGNEQFF. The CDR3 coding sequence is TGTGCCAGCAGCTCCCTGCAGGGTAATGAGCAGTTCTTC.

The gene calls are TRBV6-1 and TRBJ2-2; D is unresolved. The germline CDR1 and CDR2 sequences are MNHNS and SASEGT. V lost 6 bases and J lost 4, with 6 bases in between. The CDR3 length is 12 residues. CDR3 residues: CASRSGTGELFF. As DNA, the CDR3 is TGTGCCAGCAGGAGTGGCACCGGGGAGCTGTTTTTT.

This clone was detected only a few times. V and J are TRBV27 and TRBJ2-3; 8 positions agree with TRBD2. The length of the CDR3 is 18 residues. The germline CDR1 and CDR2 sequences are MNHEY and SMNVEV (reference sequence). Trimming at V came to 1 base and at J to 0 bases, leaving 9 bases not matched to a gene. CDR3 coding DNA: TGTGCCAGCAGTTTATACCCCGGGACTAGTAGTAGCACAGATACGCAGTATTTT. This translates into CASSLYPGTSSSTDTQYF.

This chain connects TRBV6-1 to TRBJ2-2; D unresolved. The CDR3 sequence is 15 residues long. Trimming cost V 5 bases and J 4 bases, with 14 bases left between them. Germline values: CDR1 MNHNS, CDR2 SASEGT. CDR3: CASSPQSAGTGELFF. Here the CDR3 DNA reads TGTGCCAGCAGTCCTCAGTCGGCAGGCACCGGGGAGCTGTTTTTT.

This chain uses TRBV5-1 with TRBJ1-2; D may be TRBD1 (6 bases). The germline gives CDR1 SGHRS, CDR2 YFSETQ. The germline V and J ends were trimmed by 2 bases and 3 bases, with 11 bases remaining between them. The CDR3 sequence is 14 residues long. CDR3 sequence: CASSLQGADYGYTF. The CDR3 DNA is TGCGCCAGCAGCTTACAGGGCGCGGACTATGGCTACACCTTC.

This chain connects TRBV6-5 to TRBJ2-7, with TRBD2 matching over 7 bases. CDR1 and CDR2 (germline): MNHEY, SVGAGI. Trimming took 3 bases from V and 9 from J; bases not matched to a gene: 14. This CDR3 is built from 15 residues. The CDR3 region has the DNA TGTGCCAGCAGTTATGGTACTAGCGCCAATGCCGTGCAGTACTTC. Its translation: CASSYGTSANAVQYF.

The table lists this clone with a few counts. The CDR3 DNA is TGTGCCAGCAGCCAAGCCAGCCAGGGGGCGCGTCTAGGCTACACCTTC. Protein sequence: CASSQASQGARLGYTF. The chain joins TRBV4-2 to TRBJ1-2; TRBD1 agrees at 8 bases. The J segment lost 8 bases and the V segment lost 1 base, leaving 12 bases of the junction unmatched. Germline values: CDR1 LGHNA, CDR2 YNFKEQ. This CDR3 comprises 16 residues.

The gene calls are TRBV19 and TRBJ2-5, with D maybe TRBD1 (7 bases). The CDR3 is 15 residues long. Germline-derived CDR1 and CDR2 are LNHDA and SQIVND (reference sequence). Trimming removed 7 bases at V and 1 base at J, with 16 bases between. This chain's CDR3 is CASNPRRGLQETQYF. DNA for the CDR3: TGTGCCAGTAACCCACGGAGGGGGCTCCAAGAGACCCAGTACTTC.

V usage is TRBV2 and J usage is TRBJ2-5; 7 bases align to TRBD1. Unmatched junction bases numbered 11, after V lost 6 bases and J lost 4 bases. The germline V gene has CDR1 SNHLY and CDR2 FYNNEI. CDR3 length equals 15 residues. CDR3 coding DNA: TGTGCCAGCAGAGGGGACAGCGCCAGAGGAGAGACCCAGTACTTC. This codes for CASRGDSARGETQYF.

This rearrangement joins TRBV6-1 to TRBJ1-2; D is undetermined. Germline V CDR1 and CDR2: MNHNS, SASEGT. V lost 7 bases and J 8 bases, leaving 5 bases between the germline ends. The CDR3 is made up of 9 amino acids. The CDR3 nucleotides are TGTGCCAGCAACCAGGGCTACACCTTC. Residues: CASNQGYTF.

This chain connects TRBV5-4 to TRBJ2-3; no firm D call. CDR3 length: 14 amino acids. In germline, CDR1 is SGHNT, CDR2 YYREEE (reference sequence). The V gene lost 0 bases and the J gene lost 2 bases, with 7 bases spanning the gap. The CDR3 sequence is CASSLVAVTDTQYF. The CDR3 DNA is TGTGCCAGCAGCTTGGTAGCAGTCACAGATACGCAGTATTTT.

The V gene is TRBV7-2, the J gene TRBJ2-3; 12 nucleotides match TRBD2. Unmatched junction bases numbered 7, after V lost 4 bases and J lost 2 bases. The CDR3 sequence is 17 residues long. Germline CDR1 reads SGHTA; CDR2 reads FQGNSA. The CDR3 sequence: CASSSGLAGTITDTQYF. The CDR3 bases are TGTGCCAGCAGCTCCGGACTAGCGGGGACCATCACAGATACGCAGTATTTT.

The V gene is TRBV5-4, the J gene TRBJ2-2; tentatively, D is TRBD2 (5 bases). The CDR3 loop spans 15 amino acids. Trimming stripped 5 bases from V and 0 bases from J, with 11 bases between. Per the germline V gene, CDR1 is SGHNT and CDR2 is YYREEE (reference sequence). CDR3 bases: TGTGCCAGCAGGCTAGAGGGATCGAACACCGGGGAGCTGTTTTTT. Translating it yields CASRLEGSNTGELFF. Using reference TRBV5-4 and TRBJ2-2 for the parts outside the CDR3, the full variable domain is ETGVTQSPTHLIKTRGQQVTLRCSSQSGHNTVSWYQQALGQGPQFIFQYYREEENGRGNFPPRFSGLQFPNYSSELNVNALELDDSALYLCASRLEGSNTGELFFGEGSRLTVL.

In DNA form, the CDR3 reads TGTGCCAGCAGCCCCGATCTTGGAGGGGGCGCGGGTCAGCCCCAGCATTTT. Protein sequence: CASSPDLGGGAGQPQHF. The gene calls are TRBV7-9 and TRBJ1-5; TRBD1 aligns across 7 bases. The V segment lost 5 bases and the J segment 6 bases; nucleotides outside the gene matches: 16. Germline V gives CDR1 SEHNR, CDR2 FQNEAQ (reference sequence). CDR3 length equals 17 residues.